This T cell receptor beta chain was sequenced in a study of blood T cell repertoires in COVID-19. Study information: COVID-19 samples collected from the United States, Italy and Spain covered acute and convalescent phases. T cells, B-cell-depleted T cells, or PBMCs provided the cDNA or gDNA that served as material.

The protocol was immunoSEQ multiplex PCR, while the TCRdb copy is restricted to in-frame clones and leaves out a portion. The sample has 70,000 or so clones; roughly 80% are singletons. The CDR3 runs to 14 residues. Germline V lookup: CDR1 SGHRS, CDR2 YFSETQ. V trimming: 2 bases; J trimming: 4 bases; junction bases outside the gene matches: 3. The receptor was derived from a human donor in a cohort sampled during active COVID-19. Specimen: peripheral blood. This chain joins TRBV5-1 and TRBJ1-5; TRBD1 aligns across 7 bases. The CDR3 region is CASSLGRGNQPQHF. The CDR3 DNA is TGCGCCAGCAGCTTAGGCAGGGGGAATCAGCCCCAGCATTTT.